In its sample, the clone carrying this T cell receptor (beta chain) was seen a few times. This record belongs to a study of blood T cell repertoires in COVID-19. In the study overall: Sites across the United States, Italy and Spain contributed samples from acute and convalescent COVID-19. T cells, B-cell-depleted T cells, or PBMCs supplied cDNA or gDNA.

Per the study methods: Estimation of nucleated cell counts relied on the amplification of reference gene primers. Sequenced by immunoSEQ multiplex PCR; TCRdb stores in-frame clones only, minus some. That table furnishes V, J and clone size, whereas the DNA furnished D and trimming. The sample has over 200,000 clones, around 86% seen once. Germline V lookup: CDR1 SEHNR, CDR2 FQNEAQ (reference sequence). This CDR3 is built from 17 residues. Trimming took 4 bases from V and 0 from J; bases not matched to a gene: 8. This TCR derives from a human donor in a cohort sampled during active COVID-19. The rearrangement joins TRBV7-9 to TRBJ2-7; 11 nucleotides agree with TRBD2. The sample was peripheral blood. CDR3 sequence reads: CASSSLLAGGLSYEQYF. CDR3 nucleotide sequence: TGTGCCAGCAGCTCACTCCTAGCGGGAGGTCTCTCCTACGAGCAGTACTTC.